Described below is a single TCR beta chain sequence and its context. The V and J ends lost 4 bases and 4 bases, in that order; junction bases with no gene match: 15. There are 18 residues in the CDR3. The germline V gene encodes CDR1 SGHTA and CDR2 FQGNSA. The PCR employed 60 Vbeta primers together with 13 Jbeta primers. Repertoires were generated with immunoSEQ multiplex PCR, while TCRdb's copy carries only in-frame clones and drops some. Among some 140,000 clones listed, around 75% were seen once. The sample originates from a study of cytomegalovirus exposure and HLA in healthy donors. The chain links TRBV7-2 to TRBJ2-3, with TRBD1 matching 9 bases. The specimen was PBMCs. The TCR comes from a man aged 35 to 55 in good health and CMV-seronegative. This CDR3 reads CASSSTGTGRIYADTQYF. The CDR3 DNA sequence: TGTGCCAGCAGCTCAACCGGGACAGGGAGGATTTACGCAGATACGCAGTATTTT.